These 9 T cell receptor beta chains originate from one sample sequenced in a study of blood T cell repertoires in COVID-19. The table came from immunoSEQ multiplex PCR; TCRdb's copy has only in-frame clones and leaves some out. The sample yields a few hundred thousand clones, roughly nine tenths seen once. Material for sequencing was PBMCs or T cells enriched from blood (not recorded which). The source is a woman aged 55-69 years who had recovered from COVID-19.

The chain links TRBV4-1 to TRBJ2-5; possible D gene TRBD1, 6 bases. Deletions cut 3 bases from V and 4 bases from J, with 12 bases between. The CDR3 has 14 residues. Per germline, CDR1 MGHRA and CDR2 YSYEKL. In DNA, the CDR3 is TGCGCCAGCAGCCACCAGGACAGTGGAGAGACCCAGTACTTC. This gives the protein CASSHQDSGETQYF.

V gene TRBV28 combines with J gene TRBJ1-2, with D possibly matching TRBD1 (5 bases). Trimming stripped 10 bases from V and 9 bases from J, with 15 bases between. Germline V CDR1 and CDR2: MDHEN, SYDVKM. The CDR3 runs to 11 residues. This CDR3 is CATRGDPSYTF. CDR3 bases: TGTGCCACCCGGGGGGACCCAAGCTACACCTTC.

V and J are TRBV7-6 and TRBJ2-5; D call uncertain. The CDR3 loop spans 17 amino acids. V gave up 1 base and J gave up 5 bases, with 20 bases separating them. CDR1 and CDR2 (germline): SGHVS, FNYEAQ. The CDR3 loop reads CASSLDFIQAPGETQYF. The CDR3 DNA follows: TGTGCCAGCAGCTTAGATTTTATCCAGGCGCCTGGGGAGACCCAGTACTTC.

The V call is TRBV6-2 or TRBV6-3, the J call TRBJ2-1, with 7 bases lining up with TRBD2. CDR1 is MNHEY, CDR2 SVGEGT, per germline. V dropped 3 bases and J dropped 1; count of bases not matched to a gene: 6. The CDR3 contains 16 residues. CDR3: CASSYFPAGSYNEQFF. The DNA for the CDR3 is TGTGCCAGCAGTTATTTTCCAGCGGGGTCCTACAATGAGCAGTTCTTC.

J is TRBJ2-7 and V is TRBV28, with 7 bases aligning to TRBD2. The CDR3 has 14 amino acids. With 7 bases clipped from V and 4 bases from J, the junction kept 10 bases outside the gene matches. Germline CDR1 MDHEN, CDR2 SYDVKM. CDR3 sequence (DNA): TGTGCCAGCACCCCTGGCGGGAGTAGGTACGAGCAGTACTTC. Encoded protein: CASTPGGSRYEQYF.

The rearrangement uses TRBV18 and TRBJ2-7; 7 nucleotides agree with TRBD2. The junction had 9 bases not matched to a gene; V was cut back by 3 bases and J by 4 bases. The CDR3 length is 15 residues. Germline V gene lookup returns CDR1 KGHSH and CDR2 LQKENI. The CDR3 loop reads CASSPSLAEKYEQYF. The DNA for the CDR3 is TGTGCCAGCTCACCGTCGCTAGCGGAAAAGTACGAGCAGTACTTC.

This clone was seen once. V usage is TRBV4-1 and J usage is TRBJ2-2; the match to TRBD2 covers 7 bases. After removal of 6 bases from V and 6 bases from J, the junction contained 22 bases not matched to a gene. The germline V gene encodes CDR1 MGHRA and CDR2 YSYEKL. The CDR3 totals 19 residues. The CDR3 sequence is CASRTTGGRLAGVPGELFF. DNA for the CDR3: TGCGCCAGCAGGACAACAGGCGGGCGCCTGGCGGGGGTGCCCGGGGAGCTGTTTTTT.

The CDR3 spells CASMDRVNTEAFF. Here the CDR3 DNA reads TGTGCCAGCATGGACAGAGTGAACACTGAAGCTTTCTTT. The gene calls are TRBV6-5 and TRBJ1-1; possibly TRBD1 for D (6 bases). Per germline, CDR1 MNHEY and CDR2 SVGAGI. The CDR3 extends over 13 amino acids. V was clipped by 7 bases and J by 0 bases, with 9 bases between them.

This chain joins TRBV5-1 and TRBJ1-6; TRBD1 might be the D (5 bases). CDR1 SGHRS and CDR2 YFSETQ come from the germline V gene. The ends were cut back, 4 bases at V and 9 bases at J, with 14 bases in the middle. The CDR3 spans 14 residues. The CDR3 DNA reads TGCGCCAGCAGCCCGCAGGAGGGGACTTCACCCCTCCACTTT. It translates to CASSPQEGTSPLHF. The whole variable domain, filled in from reference TRBV5-1 and TRBJ1-6, reads KAGVTQTPRYLIKTRGQQVTLSCSPISGHRSVSWYQQTPGQGLQFLFEYFSETQRNKGNFPGRFSGRQFSNSRSEMNVSTLELGDSALYLCASSPQEGTSPLHFGNGTRLTVT.